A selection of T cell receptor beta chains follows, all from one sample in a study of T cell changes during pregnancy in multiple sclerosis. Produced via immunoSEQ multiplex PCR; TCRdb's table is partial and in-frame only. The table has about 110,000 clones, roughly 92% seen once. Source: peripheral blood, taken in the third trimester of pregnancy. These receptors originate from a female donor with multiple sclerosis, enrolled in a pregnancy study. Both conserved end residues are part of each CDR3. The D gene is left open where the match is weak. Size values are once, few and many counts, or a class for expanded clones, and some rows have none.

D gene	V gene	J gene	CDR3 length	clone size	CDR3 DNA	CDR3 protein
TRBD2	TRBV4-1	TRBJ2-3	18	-	TGCGCCAGCAGCCTTACTAGCGGGAGAACAACTAGCACAGATACGCAGTATTTT	CASSLTSGRTTSTDTQYF
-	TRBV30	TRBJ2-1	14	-	TGTGCCTGGAGTACAGGGAGCTCCTACAATGAGCAGTTCTTC	CAWSTGSSYNEQFF
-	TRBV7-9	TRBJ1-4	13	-	TGTGCCGGACATCGACAGAGCAATGAAAAACTGTTTTTT	CAGHRQSNEKLFF
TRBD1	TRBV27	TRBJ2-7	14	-	TGTGCCAGCAGTCCGGGACAGGTTAACTACGAGCAGTACTTC	CASSPGQVNYEQYF
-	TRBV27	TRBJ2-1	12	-	TGTATGGCGAGGAGCTCCTACAATGAGCAGTTCTTC	CMARSSYNEQFF
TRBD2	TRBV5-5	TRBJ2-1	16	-	TGTGCCAGCAGCCCCATGGGCGGGGGTTCCTACAATGAGCAGTTCTTC	CASSPMGGGSYNEQFF
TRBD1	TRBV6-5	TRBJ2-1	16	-	TGTGCCAGCAGTTACCATACGGGACAGCCGAACCAGCTAGCGTTCTTC	CASSYHTGQPNQLAFF
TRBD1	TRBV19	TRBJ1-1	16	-	TGTGCCAGTAGTATGCCCTCGACAGGGGGTAGCACTGAAGCTTTCTTT	CASSMPSTGGSTEAFF
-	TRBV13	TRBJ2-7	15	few	TGTGCCAGCAGCTTATCTGTGAGCCTGAACCTCGAGCAGTACTTC	CASSLSVSLNLEQYF
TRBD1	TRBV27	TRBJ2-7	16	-	TGTGCCAGCAGGTCGAACCGGGACAGGGGATTCTACGAGCAGTACTTC	CASRSNRDRGFYEQYF
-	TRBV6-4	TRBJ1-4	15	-	TGTGCCAGCAGTGACTGGGCAGTGCATAATGAAAAACTGTTTTTT	CASSDWAVHNEKLFF
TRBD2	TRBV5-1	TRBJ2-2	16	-	TGCGCCAGCAGCTTGGTAGCGGGGGGTCCCACCGGGGAGCTGTTTTTT	CASSLVAGGPTGELFF
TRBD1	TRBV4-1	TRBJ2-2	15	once	TGCGCCAGCAGCCTCCGACAGGGTTACACCGGGGAGCTGTTTTTT	CASSLRQGYTGELFF
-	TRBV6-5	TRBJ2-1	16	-	TGTGCCAGCAGTTCGATCCTCGCGGACTCCTACAATGAGCAGTTCTTC	CASSSILADSYNEQFF
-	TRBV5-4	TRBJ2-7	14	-	TGTGCCAGCAGCACAGGGGGAGGGTTCTACGAGCAGTACTTC	CASSTGGGFYEQYF
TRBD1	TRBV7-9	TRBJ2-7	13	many	TGTGCCAGCAGCCGGGACAGGGGGTACGAGCAGTACTTC	CASSRDRGYEQYF
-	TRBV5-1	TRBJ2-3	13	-	TGCGCCAGCAGCATCCATTTCACAGATACGCAGTATTTT	CASSIHFTDTQYF
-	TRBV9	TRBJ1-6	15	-	TGTGCCAGCAGCCTAGACGTCGGACACAATTCACCCCTCCACTTT	CASSLDVGHNSPLHF
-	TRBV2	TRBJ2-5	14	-	TGTGCCAGCAGTGATCGTAGGGAGGCAGAGACCCAGTACTTC	CASSDRREAETQYF
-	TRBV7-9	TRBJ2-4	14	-	TGTGCCAGCAGCTTAGCGGCAGGGGAGAACATTCAGTACTTC	CASSLAAGENIQYF
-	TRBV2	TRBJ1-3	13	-	TGTGCCAGCAGTGAAGACCCCATTTCGGCCATATATTTT	CASSEDPISAIYF
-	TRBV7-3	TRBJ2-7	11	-	TGTGCCAGCAGCCATTCCTACGAGCAGTACTTC	CASSHSYEQYF
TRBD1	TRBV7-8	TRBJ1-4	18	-	TGTGCCAGCAGCTTACGTCCCGGGACAGGGTCAACTAATGAAAAACTGTTTTTT	CASSLRPGTGSTNEKLFF
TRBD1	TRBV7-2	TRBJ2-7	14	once	TGTGCCAGCAGCAACCGGGACAGTACCTACGAGCAGTACTTC	CASSNRDSTYEQYF
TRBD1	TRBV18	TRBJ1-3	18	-	TGTGCCAGCTCACCACCGGGAGCGACAGGGGTAGCTGGAAACACCATATATTTT	CASSPPGATGVAGNTIYF
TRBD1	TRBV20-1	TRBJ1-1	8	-	TGCAGTGCTCAAGGGGGCTTCTTT	CSAQGGFF
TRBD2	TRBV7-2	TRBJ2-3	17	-	TGTGCCAGCAGCTCAAAGGGGGGACTAGCGGGGCCCCCGACGCAGTATTTT	CASSSKGGLAGPPTQYF
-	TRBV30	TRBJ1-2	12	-	TGTGCCTCCTCGGGGGGATACTATGGCTACACCTTC	CASSGGYYGYTF
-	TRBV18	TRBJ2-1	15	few	TGTGCCAGCTCACCACCGGGATCCCCGCAGGGTGAGCAGTTCTTC	CASSPPGSPQGEQFF
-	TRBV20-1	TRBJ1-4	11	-	TGCAGTGCTAGGCTGAGAGAAAAACTGTTTTTT	CSARLREKLFF
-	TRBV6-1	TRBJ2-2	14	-	TGTGCCAGCAGTGAAGCTTTCCGCGCCGGGGAGCTGTTTTTT	CASSEAFRAGELFF
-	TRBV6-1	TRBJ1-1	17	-	TGTGCCAGCAGTGAAGCGATTCTCAGGGTTAGGAACACTGAAGCTTTCTTT	CASSEAILRVRNTEAFF
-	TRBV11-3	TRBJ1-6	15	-	TGTGCCAGCAGCATTCGCAAACACCTGAATTCACCCCTCCACTTT	CASSIRKHLNSPLHF
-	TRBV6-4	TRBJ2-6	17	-	TGTGCCAGCTCCCCCATGCTAGAGGGCTCTGGGGCCAACGTCCTGACTTTC	CASSPMLEGSGANVLTF
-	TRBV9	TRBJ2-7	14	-	TGTGCCAGCAGCGTAGCCCAGGGGGGATACGAGCAGTACTTC	CASSVAQGGYEQYF
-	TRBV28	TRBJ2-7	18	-	TGTGCCAGCAGTTTAGTGGGTGGAGGTGTTAGCCCACTGGACGAGCAGTACTTC	CASSLVGGGVSPLDEQYF
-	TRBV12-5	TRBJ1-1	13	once	TGTGCTAGTGGTTTTCTCGGGGGCACTGAAGCTTTCTTT	CASGFLGGTEAFF
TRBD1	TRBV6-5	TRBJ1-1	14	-	TGTGCCAGCAGGCCCAGGGGGCTCAACACTGAAGCTTTCTTT	CASRPRGLNTEAFF
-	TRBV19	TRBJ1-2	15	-	TGTGCCAGTAGTATAGGGTCTCACAGGCCCTATGGCTACACCTTC	CASSIGSHRPYGYTF
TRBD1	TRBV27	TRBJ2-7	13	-	TGTGCCAGCAGGCGGACAGGGGGCCACGAGCAGTACTTC	CASRRTGGHEQYF
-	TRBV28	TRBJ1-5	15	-	TGTGCCAGCAGTCCCCCAAGGGGAGGGCATCAGCCCCAGCATTTT	CASSPPRGGHQPQHF
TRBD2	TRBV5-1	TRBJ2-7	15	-	TGCGCCAGCCATGATGGGGGAGGGAATTCCTACGAGCAGTACTTC	CASHDGGGNSYEQYF
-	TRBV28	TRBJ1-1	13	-	TGTGCCAGCAGCCTAATATCGAACACTGAAGCTTTCTTT	CASSLISNTEAFF
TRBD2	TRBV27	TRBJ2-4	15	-	TGTGCCAGCAGTCCGGGGACTAGCGGGAGGGGGACTCAGTACTTC	CASSPGTSGRGTQYF
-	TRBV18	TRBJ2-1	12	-	TGTGCCAGCTCCCTTAAGGGACTCGAGCAGTTCTTC	CASSLKGLEQFF
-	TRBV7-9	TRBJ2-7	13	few	TGTGCCAGCAGCCCTCTCGACAGTAACGAGCAGTACTTC	CASSPLDSNEQYF
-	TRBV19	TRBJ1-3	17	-	TGTGCCAGAAACCCCATGTCCCCGGGGGTAGTTGGAAACACCATATATTTT	CARNPMSPGVVGNTIYF
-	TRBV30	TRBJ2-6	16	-	TGTGCCTGGAGCCTACAGGGTCCCGCTGGGGCCAACGTCCTGACTTTC	CAWSLQGPAGANVLTF
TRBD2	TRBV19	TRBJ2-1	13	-	TGTGCCGGCAGCGGGGCGGGAGGAGGGGAGCAGTTCTTC	CAGSGAGGGEQFF
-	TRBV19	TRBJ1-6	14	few	TGTGCCAGTAGTATAAGGGGCTATAATTCACCCCTCCACTTT	CASSIRGYNSPLHF
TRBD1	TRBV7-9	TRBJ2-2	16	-	TGTGCCAGCAGCCCCACCGGGACAGGGCGCACCGGGGAGCTGTTTTTT	CASSPTGTGRTGELFF
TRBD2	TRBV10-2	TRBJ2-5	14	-	TGCGCCAGCGATGTAGGCGGGGGGCAAGAGACCCAGTACTTC	CASDVGGGQETQYF
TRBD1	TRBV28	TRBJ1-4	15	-	TGTGCCAGCAGTCGAAGGACAGGTCCTAATGAAAAACTGTTTTTT	CASSRRTGPNEKLFF
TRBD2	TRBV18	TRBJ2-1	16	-	TGTGCCAGCTCACCAACTAGCGGGGCTACCTACAATGAGCAGTTCTTC	CASSPTSGATYNEQFF
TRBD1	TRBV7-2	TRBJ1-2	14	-	TGTGCCAGCAGCGGATGGGACAGGCCTTATGGCTACACCTTC	CASSGWDRPYGYTF
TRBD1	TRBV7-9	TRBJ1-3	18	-	TGTGCCAGCAGCTTAGCGGACCGGGACAGGGGAACGGGAAACACCATATATTTT	CASSLADRDRGTGNTIYF
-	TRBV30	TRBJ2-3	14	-	TGTGCCTGGAAACCGGGGACTAGCACAGATACGCAGTATTTT	CAWKPGTSTDTQYF
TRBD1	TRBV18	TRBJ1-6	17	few	TGTGCCAGCTCACCGCGGACAGGGTCGGCGGTGGGATCACCCCTCCACTTT	CASSPRTGSAVGSPLHF
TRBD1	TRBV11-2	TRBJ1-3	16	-	TGTGCCAGCACCAGGACCGGGACAGACTCTGGAAACACCATATATTTT	CASTRTGTDSGNTIYF
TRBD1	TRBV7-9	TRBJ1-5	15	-	TGTGCCAGCAGCCAGGGACAGATTAGCAATCAGCCCCAGCATTTT	CASSQGQISNQPQHF